This T cell receptor beta chain was sequenced in a study of blood T cells in healthy people across ages. V was shortened by 0 bases and J by 4 bases, with 10 bases between the two germline ends. The CDR3 has 15 amino acids. The germline V gene encodes CDR1 LGHNA and CDR2 YSLEER. Combining a sample-barcoded 5' primer with a J-beta primer mix, a second PCR ran for about 7 to 11 cycles. TCRdb re-called the 5' RACE reads with MiXCR, one entry per CDR3 protein. In the table there are roughly 560,000 distinct CDR3 sequences, more than 20% of which are singletons. The same data also went into a second study, on T cells of mothers and their children. As reported in that work: Each mother yielded more than 9 million TCR beta CDR3 reads. Each child yielded about 3 million reads.

The sequence came from a boy between 10 and 17 years old in good health. The sequenced sample consisted of blood. This chain uses TRBV4-3 with TRBJ1-5; no firm D call. The CDR3: CASSQDLAGNQPQHF. The CDR3 bases are TGCGCCAGCAGCCAAGATTTGGCGGGGAATCAGCCCCAGCATTTT.